This is a list of T cell receptor beta chains from one sample in a study of T-cell reconstitution after alpha-beta-depleted transplantation in children. MiXCR, applied by TCRdb to the PCR reads, yields one record per CDR3 protein. The profile covers fewer than 550,000 distinct CDR3 sequences, with approximately 10% appearing a single time and about 15% taken by the ten largest. This specimen consisted of PBMCs, mostly from graft donor cells, obtained 180 days after TCRalphabeta/CD19-depleted stem cell transplant. Source of these receptors: a female patient between 2 and 10 years old who had a stem cell transplant for aplastic anemia, so the T cells may come from the graft donor. CDR3s include the opening cysteine and the closing phenylalanine or tryptophan. Fields, in order: D gene, J gene, V gene, clone size, CDR3 length, CDR3 protein, CDR3 DNA. A D gene is named only where the DNA matches it firmly. Clone size is stated in some rows and not others, as once, few, many or a class when expanded.

d_gene: -
j_gene: TRBJ2-3
v_gene: TRBV5-1
abundance: many
len: 17
CDR3aa: CASSLAITRPGTDTQYF
CDR3nt: TGCGCCAGCAGCTTGGCCATCACGCGACCCGGCACAGATACGCAGTATTTT

d_gene: -
j_gene: TRBJ1-2
v_gene: TRBV29-1
abundance: -
len: 12
CDR3aa: CSVARVAYGYTF
CDR3nt: TGCAGCGTTGCACGTGTAGCCTATGGCTACACCTTC

d_gene: TRBD1
j_gene: TRBJ1-2
v_gene: TRBV24-1
abundance: -
len: 14
CDR3aa: CATSDPGTGYGYTF
CDR3nt: TGTGCCACCAGTGACCCCGGGACAGGCTATGGCTACACCTTC

d_gene: TRBD1
j_gene: TRBJ2-7
v_gene: TRBV7-9
abundance: few
len: 14
CDR3aa: CASSFMKGAHEQYF
CDR3nt: TGTGCCAGCAGCTTTATGAAGGGGGCCCACGAGCAGTACTTC

d_gene: -
j_gene: TRBJ2-3
v_gene: TRBV7-2
abundance: -
len: 15
CDR3aa: CASSPGVSHTDTQYF
CDR3nt: TGTGCCAGCAGCCCAGGGGTTAGCCACACAGATACGCAGTATTTT

d_gene: TRBD1
j_gene: TRBJ2-7
v_gene: TRBV15
abundance: few
len: 16
CDR3aa: CATSSQDRGASYEQYF
CDR3nt: TGTGCCACCAGCTCTCAAGACAGGGGGGCCTCCTACGAGCAGTACTTC

d_gene: -
j_gene: TRBJ2-1
v_gene: TRBV6-2/TRBV6-3
abundance: few
len: 15
CDR3aa: CASRTGASSYNEQFF
CDR3nt: TGTGCCAGCAGGACCGGGGCCTCTTCCTACAATGAGCAGTTCTTC

d_gene: -
j_gene: TRBJ1-4
v_gene: TRBV5-1
abundance: -
len: 15
CDR3aa: CASSLGRGTNEKLFF
CDR3nt: TGCGCCAGCAGCTTGGGTAGGGGGACTAATGAAAAACTGTTTTTT

d_gene: TRBD1
j_gene: TRBJ1-1
v_gene: TRBV29-1
abundance: few
len: 16
CDR3aa: CSVNGRGGQGGTEAFF
CDR3nt: TGCAGCGTTAATGGGCGAGGGGGACAGGGCGGCACTGAAGCTTTCTTT

d_gene: -
j_gene: TRBJ1-6
v_gene: TRBV7-9
abundance: -
len: 14
CDR3aa: CASSADPGRSPLHF
CDR3nt: TGTGCCAGCAGCGCTGACCCGGGGAGGTCACCCCTCCACTTT

d_gene: -
j_gene: TRBJ2-1
v_gene: TRBV7-6
abundance: -
len: 21
CDR3aa: CASSYPKGRTEDRGGYNEQFF
CDR3nt: TGTGCCAGCAGCTACCCTAAGGGCAGGACCGAGGATAGGGGGGGGTACAATGAGCAGTTCTTC

d_gene: -
j_gene: TRBJ2-1
v_gene: TRBV18
abundance: -
len: 14
CDR3aa: CASSPGVSYNEQFF
CDR3nt: TGTGCCAGCTCACCAGGGGTATCCTACAATGAGCAGTTCTTC

d_gene: -
j_gene: TRBJ2-1
v_gene: TRBV27
abundance: many
len: 17
CDR3aa: CASSLFPPAWVINEQFF
CDR3nt: TGTGCCAGCAGTTTATTTCCCCCAGCCTGGGTTATCAATGAGCAGTTCTTC

d_gene: -
j_gene: TRBJ1-2
v_gene: TRBV6-5
abundance: few
len: 16
CDR3aa: CASSYSLWGANYGYTF
CDR3nt: TGTGCCAGCAGTTACTCCCTGTGGGGGGCGAACTATGGCTACACCTTC

d_gene: -
j_gene: TRBJ1-2
v_gene: TRBV20-1
abundance: -
len: 14
CDR3aa: CSASLDSLIYGYTF
CDR3nt: TGCAGTGCTTCCCTGGACAGTCTCATCTATGGCTACACCTTC

d_gene: TRBD2
j_gene: TRBJ2-2
v_gene: TRBV12-3/TRBV12-4
abundance: -
len: 15
CDR3aa: CASSSQRENTGELFF
CDR3nt: TGTGCCAGCAGTTCCCAGCGGGAGAACACCGGGGAGCTGTTTTTT

d_gene: TRBD1
j_gene: TRBJ1-1
v_gene: TRBV12-3/TRBV12-4
abundance: -
len: 11
CDR3aa: CASSSGGRAFF
CDR3nt: TGTGCCAGCAGTTCAGGGGGTAGGGCTTTCTTT

d_gene: TRBD1
j_gene: TRBJ2-7
v_gene: TRBV4-3
abundance: few
len: 15
CDR3aa: CASSQRDRGTYEQYF
CDR3nt: TGCGCCAGCAGCCAACGGGACAGGGGGACATACGAGCAGTACTTC

d_gene: -
j_gene: TRBJ2-7
v_gene: TRBV4-3
abundance: -
len: 15
CDR3aa: CASSQGPDKTYEQYF
CDR3nt: TGCGCCAGCAGCCAAGGTCCCGACAAAACCTACGAGCAGTACTTC

d_gene: TRBD1
j_gene: TRBJ2-7
v_gene: TRBV6-1
abundance: few
len: 14
CDR3aa: CASTRTGSDYEQYF
CDR3nt: TGTGCCAGCACCCGGACAGGGAGCGACTACGAGCAGTACTTC

d_gene: -
j_gene: TRBJ2-7
v_gene: TRBV15
abundance: -
len: 17
CDR3aa: CATSTLGGHKDAYEQYF
CDR3nt: TGTGCCACCAGCACGCTTGGGGGGCACAAAGACGCCTACGAGCAGTACTTC

d_gene: TRBD1
j_gene: TRBJ1-2
v_gene: TRBV12-3/TRBV12-4
abundance: -
len: 15
CDR3aa: CASIGGTGEYYGYTF
CDR3nt: TGTGCCAGCATTGGGGGGACAGGGGAATACTATGGCTACACCTTC

d_gene: -
j_gene: TRBJ1-1
v_gene: TRBV20-1
abundance: many
len: 14
CDR3aa: CSATDTGLNTEAFF
CDR3nt: TGCAGTGCTACCGACACAGGATTGAACACTGAAGCTTTCTTT

d_gene: TRBD2
j_gene: TRBJ2-2
v_gene: TRBV6-5
abundance: few
len: 17
CDR3aa: CASSYSMSSGNTGELFF
CDR3nt: TGTGCCAGCAGTTACTCGATGTCTAGCGGTAACACCGGGGAGCTGTTTTTT

d_gene: -
j_gene: TRBJ1-1
v_gene: TRBV6-2/TRBV6-3
abundance: -
len: 14
CDR3aa: CASSYLQRNTEAFF
CDR3nt: TGTGCCAGCAGTTATCTACAGAGAAACACTGAAGCTTTCTTT

d_gene: -
j_gene: TRBJ2-5
v_gene: TRBV5-1
abundance: few
len: 18
CDR3aa: CASSTPTAIHVFQETQYF
CDR3nt: TGCGCCAGCAGCACTCCAACGGCAATCCACGTATTTCAAGAGACCCAGTACTTC

d_gene: -
j_gene: TRBJ2-7
v_gene: TRBV3-1
abundance: -
len: 13
CDR3aa: CASSQASPYEQYF
CDR3nt: TGTGCCAGCAGCCAGGCGAGTCCCTACGAGCAGTACTTC

d_gene: -
j_gene: TRBJ2-1
v_gene: TRBV12-5
abundance: few
len: 11
CDR3aa: CASGLGIEQFF
CDR3nt: TGTGCTAGTGGTTTGGGAATCGAACAGTTCTTC